A single sample gave rise to the 21 T cell receptor beta chains below, sequenced in a study of siplizumab effects on memory and regulatory T cells. TCRdb keeps only in-frame clones here, not all; method: immunoSEQ multiplex PCR. The sample includes about 120,000 clones, roughly 94% of them seen just once. Input material: non-Treg CD4+ T cells sorted from blood. Receptors originate from a human donor in good health.

DNA for the CDR3: TGCAGTGCTAGGCCCCTCGGTGAGCAGTTCTTC. As protein: CSARPLGEQFF. The rearrangement joins TRBV20-1 to TRBJ2-1; the D is unclear. V was pared by 3 bases and J by 9 bases, with 9 bases between. The CDR3 runs to 11 residues. The germline gives CDR1 DFQATT, CDR2 SNEGSKA (reference sequence).

This clone occurred once. The chain joins TRBV7-9 to TRBJ2-5, with 11 bases that match TRBD2. Germline V lookup: CDR1 SEHNR, CDR2 FQNEAQ (reference sequence). V lost 5 bases and J lost 5; bases outside the gene matches: 7. The CDR3 totals 15 residues. The CDR3 nucleotides read TGTGCCAGCAGCCTTAGCGGGGGGGCCAGGGAGACCCAGTACTTC. Amino acid sequence: CASSLSGGARETQYF.

The genes are TRBV6-1 and TRBJ1-5, with D perhaps TRBD1 (5 bases). Germline V lookup: CDR1 MNHNS, CDR2 SASEGT. Trimming removed 4 bases at V and 0 bases at J, with 10 bases between. CDR3 size: 15 residues. The CDR3 is CASSVGAVSNQPQHF. The CDR3 region has the DNA TGTGCCAGCAGTGTAGGGGCGGTTAGCAATCAGCCCCAGCATTTT.

V is TRBV7-3 and J is TRBJ2-2, with unresolved D. This CDR3 contains 12 residues. Germline values: CDR1 SGHTA, CDR2 FQGTGA. With 3 bases removed from V and 5 bases from J, the gap between germline ends came to 4 bases. The CDR3: CASSLGTGELFF. CDR3 nucleotides: TGTGCCAGCAGCTTGGGAACCGGGGAGCTGTTTTTT.

The gene calls are TRBV21-1 and TRBJ1-5. TRBV21-1 is a pseudogene locus. The CDR3 loop spans 17 amino acids. In DNA form, the CDR3 reads TGTGCCAGCAGCAAAGAGCAGCCACGCGTACGCAATCAGCCCCAGCATTTT. Amino acid sequence: CASSKEQPRVRNQPQHF.

The chain is built from TRBV19 and TRBJ2-5; 8 nucleotides line up with TRBD2. Germline CDR1 is LNHDA and CDR2 is SQIVND (reference sequence). The V and J ends lost 8 bases and 5 bases, in that order; junction bases with no gene match: 10. CDR3 size: 14 residues. The CDR3 DNA reads TGTGCCAGTGATAGCGGGGAAGCGGGGGAGACCCAGTACTTC. Encoded protein: CASDSGEAGETQYF. The variable domain in full, completed from reference TRBV19 and TRBJ2-5, reads DGGITQSPKYLFRKEGQNVTLSCEQNLNHDAMYWYRQDPGQGLRLIYYSQIVNDFQKGDIAEGYSVSREKKESFPLTVTSAQKNPTAFYLCASDSGEAGETQYFGPGTRLLVL.

The chain combines TRBV9 with TRBJ2-7, with D possibly called TRBD1 or TRBD2 (5 bases each). V was shortened by 4 bases and J by 0 bases, with 14 bases between the two germline ends. Germline loops: CDR1 SGDLS, CDR2 YYNGEE. There are 15 residues in the CDR3. In nucleotides, the CDR3 is TGTGCCAGCAGCCCAGACGGGGCAGCCTCCTACGAGCAGTACTTC. This translates into CASSPDGAASYEQYF.

This sequence joins TRBV11-3 and TRBJ2-1, with D unresolved. Germline V lookup: CDR1 SGHNT, CDR2 YENEEA. CDR3 length: 11 residues. The germline V and J ends were trimmed by 0 bases and 6 bases, with 0 bases remaining between them. The CDR3 loop reads CASSLDNEQFF. The CDR3 DNA sequence: TGTGCCAGCAGCTTAGACAATGAGCAGTTCTTC.

This chain joins TRBV7-8 and TRBJ1-1; a possible D gene is TRBD1 (6 bases). CDR1 and CDR2 (germline): SGHVS, FQNEAQ. V lost 4 bases to trimming and J lost 0 bases, with 9 bases between them. The CDR3 loop spans 14 amino acids. CDR3 nucleotides: TGTGCCAGCAGCTCGGGACACTTGAACACTGAAGCTTTCTTT. Translating it yields CASSSGHLNTEAFF.

The chain combines TRBV28 with TRBJ1-1; no reliable D call. This CDR3 has 14 residues. CDR1 and CDR2 from the germline V gene are MDHEN and SYDVKM. Trimming stripped 3 bases from V and 0 bases from J, with 8 bases between. The CDR3 protein is CASSLGGMNTEAFF. CDR3 sequence (DNA): TGTGCCAGCAGTTTGGGAGGGATGAACACTGAAGCTTTCTTT.

The rearrangement joins TRBV5-6 to TRBJ2-7, with TRBD1 matching 11 bases. CDR3 length: 14 residues. CDR1 and CDR2 from the germline V gene are SGHDT and YYEEEE. Unmatched junction bases numbered 7, after V lost 4 bases and J lost 7 bases. The CDR3 DNA reads TGTGCCAGCAGCCTGGACAGGGGGCAAGGGGAGCAGTACTTC. It translates to CASSLDRGQGEQYF.

The count of this clone is one. The germline gene is not matched at one end of the junction; a read error may be the cause. This rearrangement joins TRBV11-2 to TRBJ1-2; 8 positions agree with TRBD1. The CDR3 extends over 13 amino acids. In germline, CDR1 is SGHAT, CDR2 FQNNGV. The CDR3 is CASSLEAVGTGGF. For the CDR3, the DNA is TGTGCCAGCAGCTTAGAAGCGGTGGGGACAGGAGGCTTC.

The V and J genes are TRBV2 and TRBJ2-5; weak D call: TRBD2 (6 bases). Germline loops: CDR1 SNHLY, CDR2 FYNNEI. This CDR3 region has 12 residues. V was trimmed by 7 bases and J by 4 bases, leaving 10 bases between them. CDR3 in DNA: TGTGCCAGCACCGGGGAGGTAGAGACCCAGTACTTC. The encoded protein is CASTGEVETQYF.

This clone was counted a single time. The chain recombines TRBV5-1 with TRBJ1-4; 7 positions match TRBD1. This CDR3 comprises 15 residues. Per the germline V gene, CDR1 is SGHRS and CDR2 is YFSETQ. V trimming: 3 bases; J trimming: 4 bases; junction bases outside the gene matches: 6. The CDR3 loop reads CASSSTGDVNEKLFF. CDR3 DNA sequence: TGCGCCAGCAGCTCAACAGGGGATGTTAATGAAAAACTGTTTTTT.

The chain joins TRBV5-6 to TRBJ2-1, with TRBD2 matching 14 bases. V shed 0 bases and J 10 bases; nucleotides not matched to a gene: 6. This CDR3 has 16 residues. Per the germline V gene, CDR1 is SGHDT and CDR2 is YYEEEE. The CDR3 DNA reads as TGTGCCAGCAGCTTGGGAGGACTAGCGGGGGGCCGAGAGCAGTTCTTC. This translates into CASSLGGLAGGREQFF.

This chain joins TRBV27 and TRBJ1-4; a weak D match, TRBD1 (5 bases). This CDR3 has 15 residues. V was shortened by 5 bases and J by 4 bases, with 14 bases between the two germline ends. Germline V gene sequence: CDR1 MNHEY, CDR2 SMNVEV (reference sequence). The chain's CDR3 is CASSILGGRNEKLFF. DNA for the CDR3: TGTGCCAGCAGTATACTCGGGGGTCGTAATGAAAAACTGTTTTTT.

The chain uses TRBV5-8 and TRBJ2-6; D uncertain. CDR3 length equals 15 residues. CDR1 is SGHTS and CDR2 is YDEGEE in the germline V gene. V lost 2 bases and J 0 bases, leaving 6 bases between the germline ends. CDR3 sequence (DNA): TGTGCCAGCAGCTTAAGAAGCTCTGGGGCCAACGTCCTGACTTTC. Protein: CASSLRSSGANVLTF.

V and J are TRBV13 and TRBJ2-1, with TRBD2 identical over 10 bases. V was pared by 2 bases and J by 6 bases, with 4 bases of the junction left unmatched. This CDR3 is built from 15 residues. Germline values: CDR1 PRHDT, CDR2 FYEKMQ (reference sequence). CDR3 loop: CASSLSSGGINEQFF. The CDR3 coding sequence is TGTGCCAGCAGCTTAAGTAGCGGGGGGATCAATGAGCAGTTCTTC.

The CDR3 bases are TGTGCCAGTGGAACAGGGAAAAACACTGAAGCTTTCTTT. Translating it yields CASGTGKNTEAFF. This rearrangement joins TRBV18 to TRBJ1-1, with D perhaps matching TRBD1 (6 bases). The germline V gene has CDR1 KGHSH and CDR2 LQKENI. V lost 9 bases and J 2 bases, leaving 13 bases between the germline ends. CDR3 size: 13 residues.

The chain joins TRBV18 to TRBJ1-5; unclear D gene. Germline V gene lookup returns CDR1 KGHSH and CDR2 LQKENI. V lost 3 bases and J 5 bases, leaving 8 bases between the germline ends. The CDR3 contains 13 residues. CDR3 protein: CASSPDLDQPQHF. The CDR3 DNA reads as TGTGCCAGCTCACCGGATCTGGATCAGCCCCAGCATTTT.

This rearrangement joins TRBV9 to TRBJ2-3; D is possibly TRBD2 (5 bases). CDR3 length equals 15 residues. V dropped 0 bases and J dropped 1 base, with 9 bases sitting between them. CDR1 is SGDLS, CDR2 YYNGEE, per germline. The CDR3 DNA reads as TGTGCCAGCAGCGTAGGGCGGGTTCGCACAGATACGCAGTATTTT. It codes for CASSVGRVRTDTQYF.